The rows below give T cell receptor beta chains drawn from one sample of a study of cytomegalovirus exposure and HLA in healthy donors. Libraries were prepared by immunoSEQ multiplex PCR; TCRdb keeps only in-frame clonotypes and omits some of them. This table holds some 130,000 clones, approximately 78% found once. Sequencing used PBMCs. These TCRs come from a human donor in good health. The CDR3 runs from the conserved cysteine through the conserved F or W. The D gene is left open where the match is weak. Clone size is not always given. Where it is, it says once, few, many or a class for expanded clones.

clone_size	v_call	d_call	j_call	cdr3_aa	cdr3_nt
.	TRBV2	.	TRBJ2-5	CASSDASWETQYF	TGTGCCAGCAGTGATGCGTCTTGGGAGACCCAGTACTTC
.	TRBV5-6	.	TRBJ2-5	CASSWRTVQETQYF	TGTGCCAGCAGCTGGAGGACAGTACAAGAGACCCAGTACTTC
.	TRBV7-6	.	TRBJ2-5	CASSLVGPGGETQYF	TGTGCCAGCAGCTTAGTCGGGCCTGGCGGGGAGACCCAGTACTTC
.	TRBV5-4	TRBD2	TRBJ2-7	CASSFTSGAVYEQYF	TGTGCCAGCAGCTTCACTAGCGGGGCGGTCTACGAGCAGTACTTC
.	TRBV7-3	.	TRBJ2-2	CASSSTSGTGELFF	TGTGCCAGCAGCTCTACTAGTGGTACCGGGGAGCTGTTTTTT
.	TRBV7-2	TRBD1	TRBJ1-1	CASSPDRINTEAFF	TGTGCCAGCAGCCCGGACAGGATTAACACTGAAGCTTTCTTT
.	TRBV28	TRBD1	TRBJ1-5	CASSLRLGTANQPQHF	TGTGCCAGCAGTCTCCGCCTTGGGACAGCTAATCAGCCCCAGCATTTT
few	TRBV28	.	TRBJ2-3	CASSLSGIRATQYF	TGTGCCAGCAGTTTATCAGGGATTAGGGCCACGCAGTATTTT
few	TRBV2	TRBD2	TRBJ2-5	CASSLAVQWETQYF	TGTGCCAGCAGTCTAGCGGTCCAGTGGGAGACCCAGTACTTC
.	TRBV5-1	TRBD2	TRBJ2-7	CASSLPSGSYEQYF	TGCGCCAGCAGCTTGCCTAGCGGGTCCTACGAGCAGTACTTC
.	TRBV7-8	TRBD1	TRBJ2-7	CASSPSGTGPEGF	TGTGCCAGCAGCCCCTCCGGGACAGGGCCGGAGGGTTTC
.	TRBV6-6	TRBD2	TRBJ2-3	CASRPGTSGMKDTQYF	TGTGCCAGCAGACCCGGGACTAGCGGGATGAAAGATACGCAGTATTTT
.	TRBV27	TRBD1	TRBJ1-2	CASSRGQGRRYGYTF	TGTGCCAGCAGTAGAGGACAGGGTAGAAGGTATGGCTACACCTTC
.	TRBV11-2	.	TRBJ2-2	CASSFRRQGRPNTGELFF	TGTGCCAGCAGCTTTCGGCGTCAGGGGAGACCGAACACCGGGGAGCTGTTTTTT
.	TRBV7-9	TRBD2	TRBJ2-5	CSSSRRTSGIRETQYF	TGTTCCAGCAGCCGTAGGACTAGCGGGATTCGGGAGACCCAGTACTTC
.	TRBV27	.	TRBJ1-2	CASGGRGATNYGYTF	TGTGCCAGCGGGGGCCGAGGGGCGACTAACTATGGCTACACCTTC
.	TRBV7-8	TRBD1	TRBJ1-1	CASSSYGTVNTEAFF	TGTGCCAGCAGCTCTTACGGGACAGTGAACACTGAAGCTTTCTTT
few	TRBV11-2	.	TRBJ2-7	CASSPGGLPLEQYF	TGTGCCAGCAGCCCTGGGGGCTTACCCCTCGAGCAGTACTTC
.	TRBV7-2	.	TRBJ2-3	CASSFPLTDTQYF	TGTGCCAGCAGCTTCCCCCTCACAGATACGCAGTATTTT
.	TRBV27	.	TRBJ2-5	CASSSAGQGGAQYF	TGTGCCAGCAGCTCGGCAGGACAAGGTGGGGCCCAGTACTTC
.	TRBV15	.	TRBJ2-7	CATSRDVGGVGEQYF	TGTGCCACCAGCAGAGATGTTGGCGGGGTCGGCGAGCAGTACTTC
.	TRBV28	.	TRBJ2-5	CASSTGLNYQETQYF	TGTGCCAGCAGCACGGGACTGAATTACCAAGAGACCCAGTACTTC
.	TRBV11-3	.	TRBJ2-2	CASSRGLTNTGELFF	TGTGCCAGCAGCAGGGGACTTACGAACACCGGGGAGCTGTTTTTT
.	TRBV28	.	TRBJ1-3	CASSLLNPGENTIYF	TGTGCCAGCAGTTTATTGAACCCAGGTGAAAACACCATATATTTT
.	TRBV9	TRBD1	TRBJ2-7	CASSRTGAYEQYF	TGTGCCAGCAGCCGGACAGGCGCCTACGAGCAGTACTTC
once	TRBV10-1	TRBD2	TRBJ2-2	CASSELGSGRATGELFF	TGCGCCAGCAGTGAGCTTGGTAGCGGGAGGGCAACCGGGGAGCTGTTTTTT
.	TRBV9	.	TRBJ2-7	CASSVGGGLNEQYF	TGTGCCAGCAGCGTAGGTGGGGGCCTCAACGAGCAGTACTTC
few	TRBV2	.	TRBJ1-1	CASGEDLNTEAFF	TGTGCCAGCGGGGAGGATTTGAACACTGAAGCTTTCTTT
.	TRBV7-2	TRBD2	TRBJ2-7	CASSLDGAGDEQYF	TGTGCCAGCAGCTTAGATGGTGCGGGAGACGAGCAGTACTTC
.	TRBV11-3	TRBD2	TRBJ2-1	CASSLGIGASGSTLDEQFF	TGTGCCAGCAGCTTAGGTATTGGGGCTAGCGGGAGTACGTTGGATGAGCAGTTCTTC
.	TRBV6-5	TRBD2	TRBJ2-7	CASSIDGGTYEQYF	TGTGCCAGCAGCATTGACGGGGGGACCTACGAGCAGTACTTC
few	TRBV30	.	TRBJ2-5	CAWSQGGETQYF	TGTGCCTGGAGTCAGGGAGGAGAGACCCAGTACTTC
.	TRBV19	.	TRBJ1-5	CASTVSIREEHQPQHF	TGTGCCAGTACCGTGTCAATTCGGGAGGAGCATCAGCCCCAGCATTTT
.	TRBV2	TRBD2	TRBJ2-1	CASRTSGGFNEQFF	TGTGCCAGCAGAACTAGCGGGGGGTTCAATGAGCAGTTCTTC
few	TRBV7-9	TRBD1	TRBJ2-1	CASSKWFLGQLYNEQFF	TGTGCCAGCAGCAAATGGTTCCTGGGACAGCTCTACAATGAGCAGTTCTTC
.	TRBV19	.	TRBJ1-5	CASSIDRRRGSGHQPQHF	TGTGCCAGTAGTATAGATCGGCGTCGGGGGTCGGGCCATCAGCCCCAGCATTTT
.	TRBV18	.	TRBJ1-1	CASSPYRVTEAFF	TGTGCCAGCTCACCATACAGGGTCACTGAAGCTTTCTTT
.	TRBV28	TRBD1	TRBJ2-2	CASRLTGGRTGELFF	TGTGCCAGCAGGTTAACAGGGGGTCGGACCGGGGAGCTGTTTTTT
.	TRBV30	TRBD2	TRBJ2-1	CAWNRGGYNEQFF	TGTGCCTGGAATCGCGGGGGGTACAATGAGCAGTTCTTC
.	TRBV7-8	.	TRBJ2-6	CASSLGWPISGANVLTF	TGTGCCAGCAGCTTAGGGTGGCCGATCTCTGGGGCCAACGTCCTGACTTTC
.	TRBV27	TRBD2	TRBJ2-7	CASSLGLAEYEQYF	TGTGCCAGCAGTCTGGGACTAGCAGAATACGAGCAGTACTTC
.	TRBV10-3	TRBD2	TRBJ2-1	CAIRGPAGPNEQFF	TGTGCCATCAGGGGGCCAGCGGGACCTAATGAGCAGTTCTTC
.	TRBV27	TRBD1	TRBJ1-1	CASRPLQGVGAFF	TGTGCCAGCAGACCCCTCCAGGGGGTCGGAGCTTTCTTT
.	TRBV7-2	.	TRBJ2-5	CASSLDPARVETQYF	TGTGCCAGCAGCTTAGATCCGGCCAGGGTAGAGACCCAGTACTTC